A selection of T cell receptor beta chains follows, all from one sample in a study of T cells in Graves' hyperthyroidism and ophthalmopathy. TCRdb reanalysed the multiplex PCR reads using MiXCR and keeps one entry per CDR3 protein. The table records roughly 710,000 distinct CDR3 sequences, roughly a third of them present only once. Sequencing used blood. Every receptor here comes from a woman aged 40 to 49 with Graves' hyperthyroidism. Both conserved end residues are part of each CDR3. The D gene is left open where the match is weak. Not every row has a clone size; where given, it reads once, few, many or a size class.

J gene | V gene | D gene | clone size | CDR3 protein | CDR3 DNA
TRBJ1-2 | TRBV28 | TRBD1 | . | CASSSGQGSTGYTF | TGTGCCAGCAGTTCGGGACAGGGAAGTACTGGCTACACCTTC
TRBJ1-1 | TRBV10-2 | TRBD1 | few | CASSEGDRATEAFF | TGCGCCAGCAGTGAGGGGGACAGGGCCACTGAAGCTTTCTTT
TRBJ2-5 | TRBV20-1 | TRBD2 | many | CSGPLAGSRETQYF | TGCAGTGGCCCACTAGCGGGAAGTCGGGAGACCCAGTACTTC
TRBJ2-2 | TRBV25-1 | TRBD1 | . | CASSGTGGAWGGELFF | TGTGCCAGCAGTGGGACAGGGGGCGCCTGGGGCGGGGAGCTGTTTTTT
TRBJ1-1 | TRBV12-3/TRBV12-4 | TRBD1 | . | CASSRGQGSTEAFF | TGTGCCAGCAGCAGGGGACAGGGTAGTACTGAAGCTTTCTTT
TRBJ2-5 | TRBV2 | . | few | CASSDTGLETQYF | TGTGCCAGCAGTGACACGGGTCTGGAGACCCAGTACTTC
TRBJ1-1 | TRBV7-2 | TRBD1 | few | CASSLSLRQGMNTEAFF | TGTGCCAGCAGCTTATCACTTAGACAGGGCATGAACACTGAAGCTTTCTTT
TRBJ1-2 | TRBV10-2 | TRBD1 | many | CASSEHRGAPNYGYTF | TGCGCCAGCAGTGAGCACAGGGGGGCACCTAACTATGGCTACACCTTC
TRBJ2-5 | TRBV20-1 | TRBD1 | many | CSATQGVRETQYF | TGCAGTGCTACTCAGGGGGTCAGGGAGACCCAGTACTTC
TRBJ1-5 | TRBV29-1 | . | many | CSPSRFQTADNQPQHF | TGCAGCCCGTCCCGATTCCAGACGGCCGACAATCAGCCCCAGCATTTT
TRBJ2-7 | TRBV20-1 | TRBD1 | few | CSHRGPSSYEQYF | TGCAGCCACAGGGGGCCCTCCTCCTACGAGCAGTACTTC
TRBJ1-6 | TRBV7-2 | . | . | CASSLDYFSPLHF | TGTGCCAGCAGCTTAGATTACTTTTCACCCCTCCACTTT
TRBJ1-1 | TRBV2 | . | . | CASSREPSTEAFF | TGTGCCAGCTCCAGGGAGCCCAGCACTGAAGCTTTCTTT
TRBJ1-4 | TRBV7-9 | . | once | CASTPNSGLREKLFF | TGTGCCAGCACCCCTAACTCGGGCCTTCGAGAAAAACTGTTTTTT
TRBJ2-2 | TRBV7-2 | . | . | CASSPQLVGELFF | TGTGCCAGCAGCCCACAGTTGGTCGGGGAGCTGTTTTTT
TRBJ2-5 | TRBV6-2/TRBV6-3 | TRBD1 | few | CASSVQGSETQYF | TGTGCCAGCAGTGTACAGGGGAGCGAGACCCAGTACTTC
TRBJ2-7 | TRBV15 | TRBD1 | . | CATGRSVTGANDEQYF | TGTGCCACCGGCAGGTCCGTTACAGGGGCAAACGACGAGCAGTACTTC
TRBJ1-5 | TRBV7-2 | . | many | CASSGPGQPQHF | TGTGCCAGCAGTGGACCCGGGCAGCCCCAGCATTTT
TRBJ2-7 | TRBV7-2 | TRBD1 | once | CASSLGVRAGGLEEQYF | TGTGCCAGCAGCTTAGGAGTCCGGGCAGGGGGCTTAGAAGAGCAGTACTTC
TRBJ1-2 | TRBV5-4 | . | . | CASSSDSWAVGYTF | TGTGCCAGCAGCTCCGACAGTTGGGCCGTGGGCTACACCTTC
TRBJ1-2 | TRBV19 | . | . | CASSMTSGGYTF | TGTGCCAGTAGTATGACTAGCGGGGGATACACCTTC
TRBJ1-2 | TRBV27 | . | . | CASSLLRELTLNGYTF | TGTGCCAGCAGTTTATTAAGAGAACTGACACTGAATGGCTACACCTTC
TRBJ1-5 | TRBV6-5 | TRBD1 | many | CASRIDRVSSAQHF | TGTGCCAGCAGGATCGACAGGGTTTCTTCGGCCCAGCATTTT
TRBJ2-1 | TRBV15 | . | once | CATSRDSGRAYNEQFF | TGTGCCACCAGCAGAGATTCGGGACGAGCCTACAATGAGCAGTTCTTC
TRBJ1-5 | TRBV15 | . | . | CATSSRDMLQPQHF | TGTGCCACCAGCAGCCGCGACATGTTGCAGCCCCAGCATTTT
TRBJ1-1 | TRBV4-1 | TRBD1 | many | CASSLSNTGGLIAFF | TGCGCCAGCAGCCTGTCAAATACAGGGGGACTTATTGCTTTCTTT
TRBJ2-7 | TRBV15 | TRBD2 | . | CATSARTSGRLYEQYF | TGTGCCACCAGCGCGAGAACCAGCGGGAGGTTGTACGAGCAGTACTTC
TRBJ2-7 | TRBV5-1 | TRBD2 | . | CASRRTSGKDEQYF | TGTGCCAGCAGGAGGACTAGCGGGAAGGACGAGCAGTACTTC
TRBJ1-2 | TRBV7-6 | . | once | CASSPSTGGYTF | TGTGCCAGCAGCCCTTCGACAGGTGGCTACACCTTC
TRBJ1-3 | TRBV7-9 | . | few | CASSLQGHTGNTIYF | TGTGCCAGCAGCTTACAGGGACACACTGGAAACACCATATATTTT
TRBJ2-7 | TRBV6-2/TRBV6-3 | . | few | CASSRQQTGHYEQYF | TGTGCCAGCAGCAGACAGCAGACCGGTCACTACGAGCAGTACTTC
TRBJ1-6 | TRBV4-3 | TRBD1 | . | CASSQTPDRGTSPLHF | TGCGCCAGCAGCCAAACTCCTGACAGGGGGACTTCACCCCTCCACTTT
TRBJ1-2 | TRBV5-8 | . | . | CASSFTGGRGYGYTF | TGTGCCAGCAGCTTCACCGGAGGACGGGGCTATGGCTACACCTTC
TRBJ2-7 | TRBV19 | . | many | CANPRPNEQYF | TGTGCCAACCCACGCCCCAACGAGCAGTACTTC
TRBJ1-1 | TRBV7-9 | . | many | CASRSDSFTEAFF | TGTGCCAGCAGAAGTGACAGTTTCACTGAAGCTTTCTTT
TRBJ2-7 | TRBV20-1 | . | many | CSARGTASTYEQYF | TGCAGTGCTAGAGGGACGGCTAGCACCTACGAGCAGTACTTC
TRBJ1-5 | TRBV29-1 | . | . | CSVYREDQPQHF | TGCAGCGTCTACAGGGAGGATCAGCCCCAGCATTTT
TRBJ2-7 | TRBV6-5 | . | many | CASNFRDTSYEQYF | TGTGCCAGCAATTTCCGGGACACATCCTACGAGCAGTACTTC
TRBJ1-1 | TRBV24-1 | TRBD1 | . | CATSESGTGSNTEAFF | TGTGCCACCAGTGAATCCGGGACAGGCAGTAACACTGAAGCTTTCTTT
TRBJ2-7 | TRBV20-1 | . | many | CSARDQTEQYF | TGCAGTGCTAGAGACCAGACCGAGCAGTACTTC
TRBJ2-5 | TRBV7-9 | . | . | CASSCCVGESYQETQYF | TGTGCCAGCAGCTGCTGTGTCGGGGAAAGCTACCAAGAGACCCAGTACTTC
TRBJ2-7 | TRBV7-2 | . | . | CASSRLGVGEQYF | TGTGCCAGCAGCCGACTGGGGGTGGGGGAGCAGTACTTC
TRBJ1-5 | TRBV14 | TRBD1 | . | CASSHFSGTGGDLGQPQHF | TGTGCCAGCAGCCATTTCTCCGGGACAGGGGGTGATTTGGGTCAGCCCCAGCATTTT
TRBJ1-6 | TRBV2 | . | many | CASRLRPQEYPSPLHF | TGTGCCAGCAGACTTAGACCTCAGGAATACCCTTCACCCCTCCACTTT
TRBJ2-7 | TRBV7-9 | . | . | CASSSNQGSGVGEQYF | TGTGCCAGCAGCTCAAATCAGGGGTCCGGGGTCGGAGAGCAGTACTTC
TRBJ2-7 | TRBV7-9 | TRBD2 | . | CASSIAGGPYNSYEQYF | TGTGCCAGCAGCATCGCGGGAGGGCCTTATAACTCCTACGAGCAGTACTTC
TRBJ1-4 | TRBV7-2 | TRBD1 | many | CASSGHRGEEFNEKLFF | TGTGCCAGCAGCGGACACAGGGGCGAGGAGTTTAATGAAAAACTGTTTTTT
TRBJ2-2 | TRBV6-2/TRBV6-3 | TRBD2 | few | CASSYWRERPGELFF | TGTGCCAGCAGTTACTGGCGGGAGAGGCCCGGGGAGCTGTTTTTT
TRBJ1-5 | TRBV2 | . | . | CASSEEVKSYNQPQHF | TGTGCCAGCAGTGAAGAAGTTAAGAGTTACAATCAGCCCCAGCATTTT
TRBJ1-2 | TRBV27 | . | . | CASTGGWGSYTF | TGTGCCAGCACCGGAGGGTGGGGGAGCTACACCTTC
TRBJ2-5 | TRBV4-2 | TRBD1 | few | CASSQGPGGVETQYF | TGTGCCAGCAGCCAAGGCCCAGGGGGCGTTGAGACCCAGTACTTC
TRBJ1-5 | TRBV19 | . | few | CASSMPGEVNQPQHF | TGTGCCAGTAGTATGCCAGGGGAGGTCAATCAGCCCCAGCATTTT
TRBJ2-5 | TRBV10-3 | . | many | CAISEIQETQYF | TGTGCCATCAGTGAGATTCAAGAGACCCAGTACTTC